This T cell receptor (beta chain) appears in the sequencing data of a study of blood T cell repertoires in COVID-19. Looking at the study overall: Samples taken during acute and convalescent COVID-19 were collected in the United States, Italy and Spain.

This clone was recorded once. Seattle patients were enrolled while actively infected and followed longitudinally. The method was immunoSEQ multiplex PCR; TCRdb's version includes in-frame clones alone and lacks a portion of them. The sample lists roughly 200,000 clones, around 79% seen once, with around 6% in the top ten. The CDR3 extends over 15 amino acids. Trimming at V came to 3 bases and at J to 3 bases, leaving 4 bases not matched to a gene. Per the germline V gene, CDR1 is ENHRY and CDR2 is SYGVKD. The sequence was collected from a woman in her thirties or forties with COVID-19, enrolled during active disease. The specimen was peripheral blood. The chain combines TRBV10-3 with TRBJ1-4; TRBD1 agrees at 7 bases. CDR3: CAISDGTVSNEKLFF. The CDR3 region has the DNA TGTGCCATCAGTGACGGGACAGTATCTAATGAAAAACTGTTTTTT.